These 19 T cell receptor beta chains originate from one sample sequenced in a study of CD8 T cells in Susac syndrome. With random hexamers, reverse transcription was performed on roughly 0.45 to 1 ug of RNA. TCRdb recomputed calls from the immunoSEQ multiplex PCR reads with MiXCR, one row per CDR3 protein. The sample shows more than 100,000 distinct CDR3 sequences, about 93% of them seen only once. The sample taken for sequencing was CD8+ T cells from PBMCs. Source of these receptors: a human donor with Susac syndrome.

The chain carries TRBV25-1 and TRBJ1-6; perhaps TRBD1 as D (5 bases). This CDR3 is 13 amino acids long. V was shortened by 9 bases and J by 7 bases, with 13 bases between the two germline ends. Germline V gives CDR1 MGHDK, CDR2 SYGVNS. CDR3 region: CASLPEGNSPLHF. CDR3 nucleotides: TGTGCCAGTCTGCCTGAGGGGAATTCACCCCTCCACTTT.

V is TRBV9 and J is TRBJ1-5; maybe TRBD1 (5 bases). The CDR3 is made up of 15 amino acids. The V and J ends lost 0 bases and 4 bases respectively, with 11 bases between them. In germline, CDR1 is SGDLS, CDR2 YYNGEE. The CDR3 bases are TGTGCCAGCAGCGTAGGTGGGGCAGGGAATCAGCCCCAGCATTTT. Its protein product is CASSVGGAGNQPQHF.

In DNA, the CDR3 is TGCGCCAGCAGCCATAGCGGGGGGACCTCCTACGAGCAGTACTTC. Translation gives CASSHSGGTSYEQYF. The chain links TRBV4-3 to TRBJ2-7; TRBD2 agrees at 10 bases. The germline V gene encodes CDR1 LGHNA and CDR2 YSLEER. Losses at the gene ends were 3 bases for V and 0 bases for J; bases not matched to a gene: 2. The CDR3 extends over 15 amino acids.

The J gene is TRBJ2-7, the V gene TRBV11-2; perhaps TRBD1 as D (6 bases). The CDR3 is made up of 15 amino acids. Germline CDR1 reads SGHAT; CDR2 reads FQNNGV. V was shortened by 1 base and J by 0 bases, with 10 bases between the two germline ends. As DNA, the CDR3 is TGTGCCAGCAGCTTAGGGGGACACAGCTCCTACGAGCAGTACTTC. Protein: CASSLGGHSSYEQYF.

This chain links TRBV14 with TRBJ2-1, with D perhaps matching TRBD2 (5 bases). Germline V gene lookup returns CDR1 SGHDN and CDR2 FVKESK. The CDR3 runs 13 residues. The V end lost 3 bases, the J end lost 9 bases, and 12 bases lay between the germline ends. The CDR3 region has the DNA TGTGCCAGCAGCCATCCTACTAGAGGTGAGCAGTTCTTC. Amino acids: CASSHPTRGEQFF.

This chain connects TRBV4-1 to TRBJ2-1, with D hard to call. The germline V and J ends were trimmed by 0 bases and 2 bases, with 8 bases remaining between them. The CDR3 sequence is 15 residues long. Germline-derived CDR1 and CDR2 are MGHRA and YSYEKL. The DNA for the CDR3 is TGCGCCAGCAGCCAAGACCGAGATCCCTACAATGAGCAGTTCTTC. Its protein product is CASSQDRDPYNEQFF.

This clonotype occurred once. This chain uses TRBV19 with TRBJ2-7, with 9 nucleotides matching TRBD1. V trimming: 5 bases; J trimming: 1 base; junction bases outside the gene matches: 6. The CDR3 consists of 15 residues. Germline assignment: CDR1 LNHDA and CDR2 SQIVND (reference sequence). CDR3 in amino acids: CASSASGTGSYEQYF. The CDR3 region has the DNA TGTGCCAGTAGTGCCTCCGGGACAGGGTCCTACGAGCAGTACTTC.

The V gene is TRBV27, the J gene TRBJ2-7; 8 nucleotides line up with TRBD2. Germline CDR1 and CDR2: MNHEY and SMNVEV (reference sequence). The CDR3 sequence is 15 residues long. Trimming at V came to 3 bases and at J to 0 bases, leaving 4 bases not matched to a gene. CDR3 residues: CASSFSGTSSYEQYF. For the CDR3, the DNA is TGTGCCAGCAGTTTCTCCGGGACTAGCTCCTACGAGCAGTACTTC.

This chain links TRBV13 with TRBJ1-1, with 10 bases matching TRBD1. V shed 3 bases and J 12 bases; nucleotides not matched to a gene: 4. Germline CDR1 is PRHDT and CDR2 is FYEKMQ (reference sequence). The CDR3 totals 12 residues. This chain's CDR3 is CASSFGTGDSFF. CDR3 in DNA: TGTGCCAGCAGCTTCGGGACAGGGGACTCTTTCTTT.

The chain joins TRBV7-2 to TRBJ2-1; 10 positions agree with TRBD2. This CDR3 spans 15 amino acids. Germline assignment: CDR1 SGHTA and CDR2 FQGNSA. Trimming took 5 bases from V and 6 from J; bases not matched to a gene: 7. The CDR3 protein is CASSKGTSVSNEQFF. CDR3 coding DNA: TGTGCCAGCAGCAAGGGGACTAGCGTTTCCAATGAGCAGTTCTTC.

The V gene is TRBV1, the J gene TRBJ1-2; the DNA was not compared with TRBD1, the D call given in the table. TRBV1 is classified as a pseudogene. The CDR3 totals 16 residues. CDR3 bases: TGCACCAGCAGCCACCCAACCCGGGACAGGCGAGATGGCTACACCTTC. Its protein is CTSSHPTRDRRDGYTF.

The V call is TRBV30, the J call TRBJ2-7, with 11 bases aligning to TRBD2. The CDR3 contains 14 residues. The germline V gene encodes CDR1 GTSNPN and CDR2 SVGIG (reference sequence). Trimming at V came to 0 bases and at J to 5 bases, leaving 3 bases not matched to a gene. The CDR3 nucleotides are TGTGCCTGGAGTGTAACTAGCGGGGGCAACGAGCAGTACTTC. Translated, it gives CAWSVTSGGNEQYF.

The table lists this clonotype with a few counts. This chain uses TRBV7-9 with TRBJ1-1; 8 bases align to TRBD1. This CDR3 region has 14 residues. Trimming removed 5 bases from V and 5 bases from J; junction bases left unmatched: 7. The germline CDR1 and CDR2 sequences are SEHNR and FQNEAQ (reference sequence). The CDR3 DNA follows: TGTGCCAGCAGCCCCCGGACAGGGAGGACTGAAGCTTTCTTT. Protein sequence: CASSPRTGRTEAFF. The full variable domain, in which reference TRBV7-9 and TRBJ1-1 provide the parts outside the CDR3, is DTGVSQNPRHKITKRGQNVTFRCDPISEHNRLYWYRQTLGQGPEFLTYFQNEAQLEKSRLLSDRFSAERPKGSFSTLEIQRTEQGDSAMYLCASSPRTGRTEAFFGQGTRLTVV.

The chain employs TRBV5-1 and TRBJ2-3, with TRBD2 matching over 10 bases. The CDR3 is made up of 16 amino acids. Unmatched junction bases numbered 6, after V lost 0 bases and J lost 5 bases. The germline gives CDR1 SGHRS, CDR2 YFSETQ. The CDR3 bases are TGCGCCAGCAGCTTGGAATTAGCGGGGGGCCTAGATACGCAGTATTTT. Translated: CASSLELAGGLDTQYF. The full variable domain, rest sourced from reference TRBV5-1 and TRBJ2-3, is KAGVTQTPRYLIKTRGQQVTLSCSPISGHRSVSWYQQTPGQGLQFLFEYFSETQRNKGNFPGRFSGRQFSNSRSEMNVSTLELGDSALYLCASSLELAGGLDTQYFGPGTRLTVL.

J is TRBJ2-2 and V is TRBV3-1; D gene uncertain. The germline CDR1 and CDR2 sequences are LGHDT and YNNKEL (reference sequence). V shed 1 base and J shed 6 bases, with 12 bases lying between them. The CDR3 runs to 15 residues. The CDR3 DNA is TGTGCCAGCAGCCAAGGAAGTTGGGTACCCGGGGAGCTGTTTTTT. This translates into CASSQGSWVPGELFF.

This clonotype has just one count. The chain links TRBV11-2 to TRBJ2-2; 12 bases fit TRBD2. The germline V gene has CDR1 SGHAT and CDR2 FQNNGV. The J segment lost 5 bases and the V segment lost 5 bases, leaving 9 bases of the junction unmatched. The CDR3 loop spans 17 amino acids. The CDR3 loop reads CASSTPSGGAVTGELFF. The DNA of the CDR3 is TGTGCCAGCAGCACCCCTAGCGGGGGGGCGGTTACCGGGGAGCTGTTTTTT.

This chain connects TRBV6-6 to TRBJ2-7; TRBD2 matches 8 bases. This CDR3 contains 15 residues. Trimming took 6 bases from V and 7 from J; bases not matched to a gene: 14. The germline CDR1 and CDR2 sequences are MNHNY and SVGAGI (reference sequence). CDR3 DNA: TGTGCCAGCAGCCGGGTGGCTAGCGGGCCCTTGGAGCAGTACTTC. Amino acids: CASSRVASGPLEQYF.

The chain couples TRBV4-1 to TRBJ1-4, with D unclear. CDR3 length equals 16 residues. The ends were cut back, 5 bases at V and 0 bases at J, with 13 bases in the middle. CDR1 is MGHRA and CDR2 is YSYEKL in the germline V gene. The CDR3: CASSKPSGSTNEKLFF. The CDR3 DNA follows: TGCGCCAGCAGCAAACCTTCGGGCTCAACTAATGAAAAACTGTTTTTT.

The V call is TRBV4-3, the J call TRBJ2-1; D gene ambiguous. The CDR3 runs 16 residues. Trimming took off 0 bases at V and 0 bases at J, with 9 bases between the two ends. Germline CDR1 is LGHNA and CDR2 is YSLEER. The CDR3 DNA reads as TGCGCCAGCAGCCAAGATGTTGTGAGCTCCTACAATGAGCAGTTCTTC. Its translation: CASSQDVVSSYNEQFF.